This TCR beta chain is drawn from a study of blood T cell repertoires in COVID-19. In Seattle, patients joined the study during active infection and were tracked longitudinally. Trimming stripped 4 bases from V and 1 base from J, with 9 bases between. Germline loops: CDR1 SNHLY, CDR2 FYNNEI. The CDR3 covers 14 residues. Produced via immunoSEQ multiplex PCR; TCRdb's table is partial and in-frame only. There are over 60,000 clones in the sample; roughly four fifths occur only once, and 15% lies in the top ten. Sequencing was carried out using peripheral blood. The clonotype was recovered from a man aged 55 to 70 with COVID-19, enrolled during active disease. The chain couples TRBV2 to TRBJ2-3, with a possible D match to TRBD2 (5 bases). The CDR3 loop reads CASSAELGTDTQYF. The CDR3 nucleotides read TGTGCCAGCAGTGCGGAACTAGGCACAGATACGCAGTATTTT. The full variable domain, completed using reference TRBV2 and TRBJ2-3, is EPEVTQTPSHQVTQMGQEVILRCVPISNHLYFYWYRQILGQKVEFLVSFYNNEISEKSEIFDDQFSVERPDGSNFTLKIRSTKLEDSAMYFCASSAELGTDTQYFGPGTRLTVL.